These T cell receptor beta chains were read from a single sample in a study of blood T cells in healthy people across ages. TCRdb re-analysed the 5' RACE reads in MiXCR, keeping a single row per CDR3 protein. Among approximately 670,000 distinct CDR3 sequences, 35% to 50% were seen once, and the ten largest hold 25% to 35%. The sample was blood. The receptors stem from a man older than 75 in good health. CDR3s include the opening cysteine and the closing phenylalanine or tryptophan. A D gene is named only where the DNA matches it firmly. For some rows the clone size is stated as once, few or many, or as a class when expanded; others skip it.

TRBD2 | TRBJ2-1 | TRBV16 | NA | CASSRGLGNNEQFF | TGTGCCAGCAGCCGAGGACTAGGGAACAATGAGCAGTTCTTC
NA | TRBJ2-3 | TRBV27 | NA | CAGSCTASTDTQYF | TGTGCCGGCAGTTGTACCGCTAGCACAGATACGCAGTATTTT
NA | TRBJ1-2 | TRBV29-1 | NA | CSVVARERGYGYTF | TGCAGCGTTGTAGCCCGGGAACGGGGCTATGGCTACACCTTC
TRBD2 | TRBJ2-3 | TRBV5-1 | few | CASASGTGRGTDTQYF | TGCGCCAGCGCCAGTGGGACGGGGAGGGGTACAGATACGCAGTATTTT
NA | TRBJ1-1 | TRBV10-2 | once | CASSDLQGEGFIGNTEAFF | TGCGCCAGCAGTGATCTTCAAGGGGAGGGGTTCATTGGGAACACTGAAGCTTTCTTT
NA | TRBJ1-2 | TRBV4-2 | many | CASSQPQGSDGYTF | TGTGCCAGCAGCCAACCGCAGGGGTCCGATGGCTACACCTTC
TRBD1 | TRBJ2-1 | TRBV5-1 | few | CASSHRDRRNEQFF | TGCGCCAGCAGCCACCGGGACAGGAGGAATGAGCAGTTCTTC
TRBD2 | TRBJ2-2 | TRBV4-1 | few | CASSLTSGGPPNTGELFF | TGCGCCAGCAGCCTGACTAGCGGGGGCCCCCCGAACACCGGGGAGCTGTTTTTT
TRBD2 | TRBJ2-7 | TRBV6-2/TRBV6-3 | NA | CASSYIKAGGDEQYF | TGTGCCAGCAGTTACATTAAAGCGGGAGGGGACGAGCAGTACTTC
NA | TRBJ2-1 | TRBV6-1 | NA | CASSTILVGTYPTESSYNEQFF | TGTGCCAGCAGTACCATCTTGGTGGGTACCTACCCGACCGAGAGCTCCTACAATGAGCAGTTCTTC
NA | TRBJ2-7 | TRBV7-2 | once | CASRNRDEQYF | TGTGCCAGCAGAAACAGGGACGAGCAGTACTTC
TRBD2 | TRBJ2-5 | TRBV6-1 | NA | CASRLAVRLETQYF | TGTGCCAGTCGTCTAGCGGTCAGACTAGAGACCCAGTACTTC
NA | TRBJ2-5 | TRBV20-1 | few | CSARVGLSGSETQYF | TGCAGTGCTAGAGTTGGTCTATCGGGTTCGGAGACCCAGTACTTC
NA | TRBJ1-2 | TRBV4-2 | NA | CASSQLNWDGYTF | TGTGCCAGCAGCCAGCTCAATTGGGATGGCTACACCTTC
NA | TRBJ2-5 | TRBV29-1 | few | CSVAGGGTGRQETQYF | TGCAGCGTCGCGGGCGGGGGGACAGGGAGGCAAGAGACCCAGTACTTC
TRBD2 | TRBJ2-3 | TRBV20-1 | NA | CSAPTSGRTDTQYF | TGCAGTGCGCCTACTAGCGGACGCACAGATACGCAGTATTTT
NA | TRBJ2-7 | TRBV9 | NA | CASSVAPGPSSYGQYF | TGTGCCAGCAGCGTAGCACCGGGACCTTCATCCTACGGGCAGTACTTC
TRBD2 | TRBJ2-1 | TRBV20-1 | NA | CNASSPGTSLNEQFF | TGCAATGCTAGCTCTCCCGGGACTAGCCTCAATGAGCAGTTCTTC
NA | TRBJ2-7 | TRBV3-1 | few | CASSHPGRGYEQYF | TGTGCCAGCAGCCACCCTGGAAGGGGCTACGAGCAGTACTTC
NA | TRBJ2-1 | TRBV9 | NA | CASTSDSRSSYNEQFF | TGTGCCAGCACCTCTGACAGTCGATCCTCCTACAATGAGCAGTTCTTC
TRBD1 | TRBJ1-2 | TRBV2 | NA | CASSDRTGGDYGYTF | TGTGCCAGCAGTGACAGGACAGGGGGCGACTATGGCTACACCTTC
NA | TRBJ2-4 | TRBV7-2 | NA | CASSSWPKGAKNIQYF | TGTGCCAGCAGCTCCTGGCCCAAGGGGGCCAAAAACATTCAGTACTTC
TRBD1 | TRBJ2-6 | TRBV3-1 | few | CASSQSRDSYSGANVLTF | TGTGCCAGCAGCCAGTCCCGGGACAGTTATTCTGGGGCCAACGTCCTGACTTTC
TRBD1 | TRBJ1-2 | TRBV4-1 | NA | CASSQVFFVGTVYGYTF | TGCGCCAGCAGCCAAGTTTTTTTTGTGGGGACAGTCTATGGCTACACCTTC
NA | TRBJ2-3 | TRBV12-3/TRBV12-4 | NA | CASSFLLDTQYF | TGTGCCAGCAGTTTTCTCCTAGATACGCAGTATTTT
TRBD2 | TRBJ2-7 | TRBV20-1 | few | CSARGLREAPVFEQYF | TGCAGTGCTAGAGGCTTGCGGGAGGCCCCCGTTTTCGAGCAGTACTTC
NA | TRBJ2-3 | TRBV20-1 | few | CSARGGGDPTDTQYF | TGCAGTGCTAGAGGTGGCGGGGACCCCACAGATACGCAGTATTTT
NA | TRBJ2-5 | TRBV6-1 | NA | CASSPRGGGYNEQYF | TGTGCCAGCAGTCCCAGGGGGGGGGGCTACAATGAGCAGTACTTC
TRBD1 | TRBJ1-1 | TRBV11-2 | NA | CASSSSDRVTEAFF | TGTGCCAGCAGCTCCTCGGACAGGGTAACTGAAGCTTTCTTT
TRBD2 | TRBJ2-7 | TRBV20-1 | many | CSASGRSSYEQYF | TGCAGTGCTAGCGGGAGGAGCTCCTACGAGCAGTACTTC
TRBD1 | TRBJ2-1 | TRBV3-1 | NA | CASSQAVQGARRQFF | TGTGCCAGCAGCCAAGCGGTCCAGGGGGCTAGGAGGCAGTTCTTC
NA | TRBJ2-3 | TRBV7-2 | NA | CASSSNPQMGRTDTQYF | TGTGCCAGCAGCTCTAACCCACAGATGGGTCGGACAGATACGCAGTATTTT
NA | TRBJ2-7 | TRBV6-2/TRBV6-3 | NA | CASSPHRASCEQYF | TGTGCCAGCAGTCCCCACAGGGCCTCCTGCGAGCAGTACTTC
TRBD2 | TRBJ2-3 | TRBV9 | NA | CASSETSGGDTQYF | TGTGCCAGCAGCGAAACTAGCGGGGGGGATACGCAGTATTTT
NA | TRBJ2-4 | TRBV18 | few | CASSPQVAKNIQYF | TGTGCCAGCTCACCTCAGGTAGCCAAAAACATTCAGTACTTC
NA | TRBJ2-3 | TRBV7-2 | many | CASSLASSGADTQYF | TGTGCCAGCAGCTTAGCCTCATCGGGGGCAGATACGCAGTATTTT
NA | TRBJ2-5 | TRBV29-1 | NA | CSVDASGKGETQYF | TGCAGCGTTGATGCGTCAGGGAAGGGAGAGACCCAGTACTTC
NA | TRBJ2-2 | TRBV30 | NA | CAWSATRLGTGELFF | TGTGCCTGGAGTGCGACTAGACTTGGCACCGGGGAGCTGTTTTTT
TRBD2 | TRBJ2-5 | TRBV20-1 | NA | CSVMSGGAQETQYF | TGCAGTGTCATGAGCGGGGGGGCCCAAGAGACCCAGTACTTC
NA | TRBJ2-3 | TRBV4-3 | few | CASSQDLIHTQYF | TGCGCCAGCAGCCAAGATCTAATCCATACGCAGTATTTT
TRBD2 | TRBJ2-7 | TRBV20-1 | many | CSAIAGTSGSYEQYF | TGCAGTGCCATAGCCGGGACTAGCGGGAGTTACGAGCAGTACTTC
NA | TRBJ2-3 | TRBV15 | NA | CATSRGAWTGTKDTQYF | TGTGCCACCAGCAGAGGGGCCTGGACAGGGACTAAGGATACGCAGTATTTT
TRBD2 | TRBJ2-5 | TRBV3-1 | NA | CASGQTPGLAGFRGETQYF | TGTGCCAGCGGCCAAACCCCGGGACTAGCGGGATTCCGGGGAGAGACCCAGTACTTC
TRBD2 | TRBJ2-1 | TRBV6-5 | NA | CASSYEAIAGNEQFF | TGTGCCAGCAGTTACGAGGCTATAGCGGGGAATGAGCAGTTCTTC
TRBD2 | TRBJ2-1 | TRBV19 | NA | CASSKTSGSLNEQFF | TGTGCCAGTAGTAAGACTAGCGGGAGTTTAAATGAGCAGTTCTTC
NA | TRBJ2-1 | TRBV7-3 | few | CASSLTLNTHNEQFF | TGTGCCAGCAGCTTAACCCTGAACACCCACAATGAGCAGTTCTTC
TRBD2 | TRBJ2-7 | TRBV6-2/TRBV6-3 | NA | CASSYSRLAPEQYF | TGTGCCAGCAGTTACTCGAGACTAGCACCCGAGCAGTACTTC
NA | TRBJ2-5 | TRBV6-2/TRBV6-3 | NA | CASSRIGETQYF | TGTGCCAGCAGTAGAATTGGGGAGACCCAGTACTTC
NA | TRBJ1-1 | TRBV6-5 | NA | CASSDRQNTEAFF | TGTGCCAGCAGTGACAGACAGAACACTGAAGCTTTCTTT
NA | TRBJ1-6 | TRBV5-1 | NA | CASSGGTTFGSPLHF | NA
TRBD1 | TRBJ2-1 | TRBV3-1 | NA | CASSQARGRGQFF | TGTGCCAGCAGCCAAGCCAGGGGGCGAGGGCAGTTCTTC
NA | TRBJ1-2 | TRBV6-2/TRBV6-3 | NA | CASFGQANYGYTF | TGTGCCAGCTTCGGACAAGCTAACTATGGCTACACCTTC
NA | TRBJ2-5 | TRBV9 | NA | CTSSVNPRQETQYF | TGTACCAGCAGCGTAAACCCGCGACAAGAGACCCAGTACTTC
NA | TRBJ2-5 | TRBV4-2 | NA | CASSQGRQGEETQYF | TGTGCCAGCAGCCAGGGCCGTCAGGGAGAGGAGACCCAGTACTTC
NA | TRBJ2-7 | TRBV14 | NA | CASSQGDIRSYEQYF | TGTGCCAGCAGCCAGGGGGACATCCGCTCCTACGAGCAGTACTTC
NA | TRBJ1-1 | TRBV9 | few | CASSTGARGTEAFF | TGTGCCAGCAGCACGGGGGCCCGGGGCACTGAAGCTTTCTTT